This T cell receptor beta chain was captured by sequencing in a study of cytomegalovirus exposure and HLA in healthy donors. Overall study results and limits: A later analysis linked 15,000 to 20,000 TCR beta sequences to HLA alleles at 0.05 false discovery rate. In a later analysis, HLA-C alleles had the fewest associated TCRs, DRB1 alleles the most.

PCR used 60 Vbeta primers and 13 Jbeta primers. Clones were read by immunoSEQ multiplex PCR, and TCRdb kept only the in-frame ones, dropping some. This table holds 95,000 to 150,000 clones, approximately 78% found once. As to this clone: What it binds is unknown.

The source is a woman under 40 in good health and CMV-seropositive. The source material was PBMCs.

CDR3 coding DNA: TGTGCCAGTAGTTACGGGACAGGGGTTAGGGATTCACCCCTCCACTTT. Translating it yields CASSYGTGVRDSPLHF. V usage is TRBV19 and J usage is TRBJ1-6, with 10 bases matching TRBD1. Germline V gives CDR1 LNHDA, CDR2 SQIVND (reference sequence). This CDR3 has 16 amino acids. Trimming took 5 bases from V and 8 from J; bases not matched to a gene: 9.